This TCR beta chain was retrieved from a study of T cells and Merkel cell carcinoma outcomes. Whole-study results and caveats: Reportedly, T-cell repertoire with density predicts Merkel cell carcinoma outcomes.

On this clone: Its antigen is unknown. Other DNA sequences in this specimen translate into the identical CDR3.

Sequenced by immunoSEQ multiplex PCR; TCRdb stores in-frame clones only, minus some. The repertoire includes about 6,400 clones, just under 75% of them detected once, and around 15% sits in the top ten. Sequenced: tumor tissue from Merkel cell carcinoma. The receptor was derived from a human donor with Merkel cell carcinoma. Some clones in this sample may be carry-over from other donors' samples.

CDR3 nucleotides: TGTGCCAGCAGTTACCGAGGGGCGGGGGGCACAGATACGCAGTATTTT. Translating gives CASSYRGAGGTDTQYF. The chain combines TRBV6-5 with TRBJ2-3; 7 bases match TRBD2. The CDR3 runs 16 residues. Germline lookup yields CDR1 MNHEY and CDR2 SVGAGI. V was pared by 2 bases and J by 1 base, with 6 bases of the junction left unmatched.